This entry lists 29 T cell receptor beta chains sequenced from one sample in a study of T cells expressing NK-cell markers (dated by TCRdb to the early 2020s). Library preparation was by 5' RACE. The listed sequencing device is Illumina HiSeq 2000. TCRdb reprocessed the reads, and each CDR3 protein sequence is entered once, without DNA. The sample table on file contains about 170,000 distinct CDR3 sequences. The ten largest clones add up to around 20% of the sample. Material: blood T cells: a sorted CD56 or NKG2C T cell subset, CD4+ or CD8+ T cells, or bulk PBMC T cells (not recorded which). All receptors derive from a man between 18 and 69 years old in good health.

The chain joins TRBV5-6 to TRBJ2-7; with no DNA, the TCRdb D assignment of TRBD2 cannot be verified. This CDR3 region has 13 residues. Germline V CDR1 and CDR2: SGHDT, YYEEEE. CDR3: CASSFGTTGEQYF.

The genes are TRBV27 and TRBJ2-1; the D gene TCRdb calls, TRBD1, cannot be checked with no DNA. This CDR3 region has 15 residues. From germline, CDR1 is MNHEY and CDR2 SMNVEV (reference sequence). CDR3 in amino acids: CASSLSRTGKGEQFF.

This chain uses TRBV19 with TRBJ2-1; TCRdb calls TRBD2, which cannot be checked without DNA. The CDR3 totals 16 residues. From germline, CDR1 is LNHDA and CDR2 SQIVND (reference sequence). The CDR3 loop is CASSIATTRGGQGQFF.

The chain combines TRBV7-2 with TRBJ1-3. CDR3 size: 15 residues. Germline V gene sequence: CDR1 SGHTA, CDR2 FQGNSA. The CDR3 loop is CASTAGRNSGNTIYF.

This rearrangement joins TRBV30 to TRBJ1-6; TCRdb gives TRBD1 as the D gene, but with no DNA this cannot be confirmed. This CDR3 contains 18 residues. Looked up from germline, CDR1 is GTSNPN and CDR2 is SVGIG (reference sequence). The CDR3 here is CAWSVNYGGRSYNSPLHF.

This CDR3 reads CASSLPLGVNYEQYF. The rearrangement joins TRBV12-3 or TRBV12-4 to TRBJ2-7; TCRdb's D call of TRBD1 is untestable without DNA. This CDR3 contains 15 residues.

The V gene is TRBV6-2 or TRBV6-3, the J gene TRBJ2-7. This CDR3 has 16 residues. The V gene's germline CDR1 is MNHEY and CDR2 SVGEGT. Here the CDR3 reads CASSYSVRPRIYEQYF.

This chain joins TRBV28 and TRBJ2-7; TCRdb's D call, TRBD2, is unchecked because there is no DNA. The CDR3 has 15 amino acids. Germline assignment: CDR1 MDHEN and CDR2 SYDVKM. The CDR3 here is CASRQGTSGGNEQYF.

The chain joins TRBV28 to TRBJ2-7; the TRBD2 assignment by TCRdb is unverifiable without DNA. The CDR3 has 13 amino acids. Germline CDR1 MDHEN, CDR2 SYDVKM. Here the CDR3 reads CATLTASSYEQYF. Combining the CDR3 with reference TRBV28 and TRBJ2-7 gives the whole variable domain DVKVTQSSRYLVKRTGEKVFLECVQDMDHENMFWYRQDPGLGLRLIYFSYDVKMKEKGDIPEGYSVSREKKERFSLILESASTNQTSMYLCATLTASSYEQYFGPGTRLTVT.

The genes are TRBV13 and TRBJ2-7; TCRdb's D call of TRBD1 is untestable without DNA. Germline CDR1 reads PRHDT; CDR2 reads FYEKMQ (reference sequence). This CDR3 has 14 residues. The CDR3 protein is CASSFSRTNYEQYF. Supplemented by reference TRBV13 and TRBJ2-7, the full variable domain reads AAGVIQSPRHLIKEKRETATLKCYPIPRHDTVYWYQQGPGQDPQFLISFYEKMQSDKGSIPDRFSAQQFSDYHSELNMSSLELGDSALYFCASSFSRTNYEQYFGPGTRLTVT.

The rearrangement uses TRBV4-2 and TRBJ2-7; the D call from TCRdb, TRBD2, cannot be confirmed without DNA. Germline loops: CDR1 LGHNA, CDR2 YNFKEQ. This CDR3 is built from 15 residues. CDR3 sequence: CASSQEGTRSYEQYF.

CDR3 sequence: CASSDLAGLSTDTQYF. The chain joins TRBV7-9 to TRBJ2-3; there is no DNA to check the TCRdb D call of TRBD2. The CDR3 spans 16 residues. In germline, CDR1 is SEHNR, CDR2 FQNEAQ (reference sequence).

The CDR3 here is CASSTDRAKKLFF. The V call is TRBV6-5, the J call TRBJ1-4; checking the TCRdb D call of TRBD1 is not possible without DNA. Per germline, CDR1 MNHEY and CDR2 SVGAGI. This CDR3 is 13 amino acids long.

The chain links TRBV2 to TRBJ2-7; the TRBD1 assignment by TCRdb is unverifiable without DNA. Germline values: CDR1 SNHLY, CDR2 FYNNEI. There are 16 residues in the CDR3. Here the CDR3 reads CASSPPRERVGSEQYF.

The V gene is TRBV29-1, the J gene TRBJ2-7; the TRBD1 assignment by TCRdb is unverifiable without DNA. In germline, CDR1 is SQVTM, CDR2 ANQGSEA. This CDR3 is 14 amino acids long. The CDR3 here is CSVYPLGGGNEQYF.

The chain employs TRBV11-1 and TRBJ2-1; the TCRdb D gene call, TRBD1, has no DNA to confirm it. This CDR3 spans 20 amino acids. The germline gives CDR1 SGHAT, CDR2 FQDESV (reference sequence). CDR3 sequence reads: CASSFPYTERSGQINNEQFF.

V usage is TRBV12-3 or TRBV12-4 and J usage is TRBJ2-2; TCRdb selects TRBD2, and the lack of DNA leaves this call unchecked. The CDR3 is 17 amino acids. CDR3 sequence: CASSPGLAGRNTGELFF.

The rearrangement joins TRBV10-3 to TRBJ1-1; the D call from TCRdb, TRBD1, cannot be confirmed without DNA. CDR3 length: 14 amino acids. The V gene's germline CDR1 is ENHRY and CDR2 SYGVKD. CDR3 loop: CAITETGPRPEAFF.

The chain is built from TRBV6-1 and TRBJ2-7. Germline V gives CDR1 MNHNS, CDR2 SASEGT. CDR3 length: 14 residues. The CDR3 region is CASSEAGTSYEQYF.

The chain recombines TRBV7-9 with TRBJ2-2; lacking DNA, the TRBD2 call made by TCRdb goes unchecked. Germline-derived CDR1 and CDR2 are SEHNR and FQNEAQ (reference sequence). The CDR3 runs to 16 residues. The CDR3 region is CASSSGAGGLTGELFF.

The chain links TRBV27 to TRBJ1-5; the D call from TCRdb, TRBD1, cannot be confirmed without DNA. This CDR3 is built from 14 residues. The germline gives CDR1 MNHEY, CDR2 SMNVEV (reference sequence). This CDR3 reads CASSYNSGHQPQHF.

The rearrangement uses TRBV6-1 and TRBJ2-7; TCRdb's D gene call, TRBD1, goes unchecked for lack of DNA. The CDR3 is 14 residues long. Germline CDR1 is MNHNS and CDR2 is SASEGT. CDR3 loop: CATGPGTGDYEQYF.

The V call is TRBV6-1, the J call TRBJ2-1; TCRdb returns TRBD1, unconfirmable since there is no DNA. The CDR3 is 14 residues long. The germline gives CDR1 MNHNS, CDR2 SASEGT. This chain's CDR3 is CASSSPGGGSEQFF.

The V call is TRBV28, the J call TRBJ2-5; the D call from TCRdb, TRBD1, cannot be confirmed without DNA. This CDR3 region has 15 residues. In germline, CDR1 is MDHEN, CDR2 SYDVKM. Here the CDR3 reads CASSPPGGKRETQYF. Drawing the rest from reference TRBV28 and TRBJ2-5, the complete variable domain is DVKVTQSSRYLVKRTGEKVFLECVQDMDHENMFWYRQDPGLGLRLIYFSYDVKMKEKGDIPEGYSVSREKKERFSLILESASTNQTSMYLCASSPPGGKRETQYFGPGTRLLVL.

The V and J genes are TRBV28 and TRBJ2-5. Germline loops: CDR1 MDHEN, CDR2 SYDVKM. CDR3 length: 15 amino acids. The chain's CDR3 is CASSPRTIFQETQYF.

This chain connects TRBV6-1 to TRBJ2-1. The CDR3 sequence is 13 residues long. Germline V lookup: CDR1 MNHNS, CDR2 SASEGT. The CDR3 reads CASSEGFRHEQFF.

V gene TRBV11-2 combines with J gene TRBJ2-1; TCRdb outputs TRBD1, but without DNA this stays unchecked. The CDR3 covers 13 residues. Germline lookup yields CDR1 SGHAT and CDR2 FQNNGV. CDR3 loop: CASRERVYNEQFF.

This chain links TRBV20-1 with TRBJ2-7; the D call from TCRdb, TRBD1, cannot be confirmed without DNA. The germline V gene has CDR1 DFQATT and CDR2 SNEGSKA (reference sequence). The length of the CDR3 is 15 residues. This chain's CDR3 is CSARDLGTGIPEQYF.

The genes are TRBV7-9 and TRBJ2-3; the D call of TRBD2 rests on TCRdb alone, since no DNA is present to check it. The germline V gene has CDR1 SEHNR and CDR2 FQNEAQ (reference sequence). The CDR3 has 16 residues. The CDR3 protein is CASSLRAESATDTQYF.